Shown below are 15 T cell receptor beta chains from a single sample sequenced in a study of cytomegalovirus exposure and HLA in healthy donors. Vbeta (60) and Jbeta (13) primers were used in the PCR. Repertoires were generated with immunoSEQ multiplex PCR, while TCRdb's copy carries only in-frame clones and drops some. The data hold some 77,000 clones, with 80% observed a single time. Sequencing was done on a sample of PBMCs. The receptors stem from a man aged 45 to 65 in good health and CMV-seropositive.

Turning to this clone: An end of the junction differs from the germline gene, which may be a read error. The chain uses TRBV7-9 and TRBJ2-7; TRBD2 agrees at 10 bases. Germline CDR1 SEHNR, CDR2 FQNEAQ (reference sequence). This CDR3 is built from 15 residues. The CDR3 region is CSSSHASGRAYEQYF. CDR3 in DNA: TGTTCCAGCAGCCATGCCAGCGGGAGGGCCTACGAGCAGTACTTC.

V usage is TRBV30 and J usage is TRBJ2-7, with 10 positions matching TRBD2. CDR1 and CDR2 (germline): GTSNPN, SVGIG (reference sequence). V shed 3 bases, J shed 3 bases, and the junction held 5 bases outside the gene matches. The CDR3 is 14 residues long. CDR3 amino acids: CAWRTIAGGYEQYF. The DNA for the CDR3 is TGTGCCTGGAGGACGATAGCGGGAGGCTACGAGCAGTACTTC.

Written as DNA, the CDR3 is TGCAGCGTTGAGGCAGGGGGCAACTATGGCTACACCTTC. Residues: CSVEAGGNYGYTF. The gene calls are TRBV29-1 and TRBJ1-2; 8 bases align to TRBD1. This CDR3 contains 13 residues. Trimming cost V 3 bases and J 2 bases; bases outside gene matches: 2. Germline CDR1 SQVTM, CDR2 ANQGSEA.

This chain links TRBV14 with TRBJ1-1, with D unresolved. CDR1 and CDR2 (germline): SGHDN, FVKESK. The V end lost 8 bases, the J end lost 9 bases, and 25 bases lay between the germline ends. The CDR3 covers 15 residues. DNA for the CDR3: TGTGCCAGCTCCGACCGCACGGGGAGGTCGACTAAAGCTTTCTTT. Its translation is CASSDRTGRSTKAFF.

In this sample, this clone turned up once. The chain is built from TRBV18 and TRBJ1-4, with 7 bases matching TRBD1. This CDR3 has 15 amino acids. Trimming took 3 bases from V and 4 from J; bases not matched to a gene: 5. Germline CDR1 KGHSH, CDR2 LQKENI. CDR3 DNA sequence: TGTGCCAGCTCACCGACGACAGGGCTTAATGAAAAACTGTTTTTT. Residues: CASSPTTGLNEKLFF. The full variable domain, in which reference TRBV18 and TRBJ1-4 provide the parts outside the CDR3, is NAGVMQNPRHLVRRRGQEARLRCSPMKGHSHVYWYRQLPEEGLKFMVYLQKENIIDESGMPKERFSAEFPKEGPSILRIQQVVRGDSAAYFCASSPTTGLNEKLFFGSGTQLSVL.

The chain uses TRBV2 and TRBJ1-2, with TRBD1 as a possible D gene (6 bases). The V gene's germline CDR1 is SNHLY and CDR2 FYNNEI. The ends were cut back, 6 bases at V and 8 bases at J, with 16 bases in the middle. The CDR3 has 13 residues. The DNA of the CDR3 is TGTGCCAGCAGAGGACAGCCCTTCGGGGGCTACACCTTC. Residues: CASRGQPFGGYTF.

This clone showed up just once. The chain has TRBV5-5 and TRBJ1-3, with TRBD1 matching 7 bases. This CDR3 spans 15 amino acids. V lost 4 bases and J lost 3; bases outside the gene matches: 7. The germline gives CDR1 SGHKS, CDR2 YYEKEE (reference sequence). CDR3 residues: CASSALQGFGNTIYF. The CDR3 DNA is TGTGCCAGCAGCGCACTACAGGGGTTTGGAAACACCATATATTTT.

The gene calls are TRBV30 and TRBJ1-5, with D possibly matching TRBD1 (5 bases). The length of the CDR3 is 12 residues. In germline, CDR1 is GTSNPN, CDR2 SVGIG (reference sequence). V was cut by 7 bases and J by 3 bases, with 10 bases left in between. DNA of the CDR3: TGTGCCTTGGGGGGTAACAATCAGCCCCAGCATTTT. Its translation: CALGGNNQPQHF. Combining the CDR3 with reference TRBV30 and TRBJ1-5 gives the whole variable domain SQTIHQWPATLVQPVGSPLSLECTVEGTSNPNLYWYRQAAGRGLQLLFYSVGIGQISSEVPQNLSASRPQDRQFILSSKKLLLSDSGFYLCALGGNNQPQHFGDGTRLSIL.

CDR3 residues: CASSFFGGTTDTQYF. Here the CDR3 DNA reads TGCGCCAGCAGCTTTTTCGGCGGGACCACAGATACGCAGTATTTT. This chain joins TRBV5-1 and TRBJ2-3, with D possibly TRBD2 on 6 matching bases. V was pared by 2 bases and J by 2 bases, with 12 bases between. This CDR3 is 15 amino acids long. Germline CDR1 SGHRS, CDR2 YFSETQ.

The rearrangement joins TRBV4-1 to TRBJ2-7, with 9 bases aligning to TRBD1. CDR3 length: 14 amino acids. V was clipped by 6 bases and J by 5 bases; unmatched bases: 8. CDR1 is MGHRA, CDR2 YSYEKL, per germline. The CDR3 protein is CASSTGQGSNEQYF. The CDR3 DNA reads TGCGCCAGCAGTACGGGACAGGGTTCAAACGAGCAGTACTTC.

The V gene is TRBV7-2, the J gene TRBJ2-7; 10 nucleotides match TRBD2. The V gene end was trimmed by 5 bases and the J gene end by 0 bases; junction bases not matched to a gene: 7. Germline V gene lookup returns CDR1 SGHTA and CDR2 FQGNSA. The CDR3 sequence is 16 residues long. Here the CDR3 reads CASSRSGRPLSYEQYF. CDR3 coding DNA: TGTGCCAGCAGCCGTAGCGGGAGGCCTCTCTCCTACGAGCAGTACTTC.

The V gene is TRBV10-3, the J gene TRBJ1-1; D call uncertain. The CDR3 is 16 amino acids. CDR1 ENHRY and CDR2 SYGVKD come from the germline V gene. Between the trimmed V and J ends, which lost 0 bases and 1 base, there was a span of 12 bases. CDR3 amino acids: CAISESIIVANTEAFF. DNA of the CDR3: TGTGCCATCAGTGAGTCGATTATCGTGGCGAACACTGAAGCTTTCTTT.

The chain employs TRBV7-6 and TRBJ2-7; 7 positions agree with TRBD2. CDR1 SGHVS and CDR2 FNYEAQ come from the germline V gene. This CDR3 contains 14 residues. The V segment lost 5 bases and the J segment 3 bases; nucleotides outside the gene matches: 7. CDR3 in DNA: TGTGCCAGCAGCCGCGGGGGATCGAACTACGAGCAGTACTTC. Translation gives CASSRGGSNYEQYF.

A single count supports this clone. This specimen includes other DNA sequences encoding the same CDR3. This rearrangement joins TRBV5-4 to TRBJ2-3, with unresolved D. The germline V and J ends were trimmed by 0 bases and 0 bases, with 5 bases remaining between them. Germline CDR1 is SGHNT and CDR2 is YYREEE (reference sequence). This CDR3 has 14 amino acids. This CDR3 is CASSLAGSTDTQYF. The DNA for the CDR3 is TGTGCCAGCAGCTTGGCGGGTAGCACAGATACGCAGTATTTT.

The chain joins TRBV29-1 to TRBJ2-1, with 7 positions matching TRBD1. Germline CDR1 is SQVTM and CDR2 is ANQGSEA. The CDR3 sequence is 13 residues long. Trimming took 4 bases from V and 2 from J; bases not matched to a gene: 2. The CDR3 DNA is TGCAGCGTTGGGGACAGCCCCTACAATGAGCAGTTCTTC. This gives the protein CSVGDSPYNEQFF.